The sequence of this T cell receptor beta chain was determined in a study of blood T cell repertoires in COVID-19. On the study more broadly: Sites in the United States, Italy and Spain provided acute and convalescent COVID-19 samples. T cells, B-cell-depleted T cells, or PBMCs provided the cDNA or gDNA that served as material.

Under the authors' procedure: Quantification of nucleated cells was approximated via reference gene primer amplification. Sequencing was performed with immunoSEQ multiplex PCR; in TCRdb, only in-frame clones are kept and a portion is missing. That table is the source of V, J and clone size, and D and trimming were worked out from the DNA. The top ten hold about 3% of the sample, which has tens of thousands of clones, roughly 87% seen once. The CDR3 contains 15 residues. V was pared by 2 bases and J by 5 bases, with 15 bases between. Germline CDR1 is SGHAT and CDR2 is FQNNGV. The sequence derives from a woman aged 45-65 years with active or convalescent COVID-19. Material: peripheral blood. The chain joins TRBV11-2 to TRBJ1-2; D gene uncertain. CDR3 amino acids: CASSLRSGEVYGYTF. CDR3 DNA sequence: TGTGCCAGCAGCTTACGGAGCGGGGAGGTGTATGGCTACACCTTC.